Sequencing of this TCR beta chain was carried out in a study of T cells in Graves' hyperthyroidism and ophthalmopathy. Study-wide findings and caveats: Before onset, ophthalmopathy was predicted by the model a median around 6 months earlier.

This clonotype has only a few counts. Antigen unknown. No ophthalmopathy progression within 18 months constituted stable Graves' hyperthyroidism. The patients, who ranged from 18 to 65 in age, presented with newly diagnosed hyperthyroidism lasting under 2 months. Germline CDR1 reads SQVTM; CDR2 reads ANQGSEA. Trimming left V 3 bases short and J 5 bases short, with 10 bases between. CDR3 length: 12 residues. RNA transcripts were the template for amplifying TCR beta CDR3 regions. First-round RT-PCR of the TCR CDR3 relied on the HTBI primer set. TCRdb re-analysed the multiplex PCR reads in MiXCR, keeping a single row per CDR3 protein. Altogether approximately 700,000 distinct CDR3 sequences are present, 16% being singletons, with the ten largest covering under 10%.

Sequenced material: blood. The chain links TRBV29-1 to TRBJ2-5, with D unresolved. The TCR was taken from a man younger than 30 with Graves' hyperthyroidism. The CDR3 here is CSVDYGVETQYF. The CDR3 nucleotides read TGCAGCGTTGATTATGGAGTTGAGACCCAGTACTTC.